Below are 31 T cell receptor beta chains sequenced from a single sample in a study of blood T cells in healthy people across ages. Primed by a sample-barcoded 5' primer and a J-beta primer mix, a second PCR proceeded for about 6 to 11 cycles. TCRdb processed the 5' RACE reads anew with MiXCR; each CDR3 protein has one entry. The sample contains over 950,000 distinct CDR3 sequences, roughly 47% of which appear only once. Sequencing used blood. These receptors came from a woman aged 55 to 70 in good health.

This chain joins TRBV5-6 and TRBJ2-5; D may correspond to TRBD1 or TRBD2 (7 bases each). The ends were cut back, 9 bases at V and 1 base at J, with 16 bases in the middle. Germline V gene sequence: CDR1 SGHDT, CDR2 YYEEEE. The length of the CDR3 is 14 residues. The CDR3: CAIPQGRGQETQYF. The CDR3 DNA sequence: TGTGCCATCCCACAGGGGAGGGGCCAAGAGACCCAGTACTTC.

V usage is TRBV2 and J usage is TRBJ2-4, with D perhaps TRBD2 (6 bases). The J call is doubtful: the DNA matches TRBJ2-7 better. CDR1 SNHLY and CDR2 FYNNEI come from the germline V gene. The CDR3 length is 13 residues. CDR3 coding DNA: TGTGCCAGCCGACTAGGCGCATTGTACGAGCAGTACTTC. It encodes CASRLGALYEQYF.

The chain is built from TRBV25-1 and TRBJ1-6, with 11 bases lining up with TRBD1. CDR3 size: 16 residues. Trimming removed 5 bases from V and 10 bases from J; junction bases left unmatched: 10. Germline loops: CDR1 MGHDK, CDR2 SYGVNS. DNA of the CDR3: TGTGCCAGCAGTCGGACAGGGGGCGTCTCGGGCTCACCCCTCCACTTT. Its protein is CASSRTGGVSGSPLHF.

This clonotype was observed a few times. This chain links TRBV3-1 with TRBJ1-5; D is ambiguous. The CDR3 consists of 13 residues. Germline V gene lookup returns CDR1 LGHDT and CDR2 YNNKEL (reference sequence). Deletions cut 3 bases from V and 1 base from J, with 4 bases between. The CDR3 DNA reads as TGTGCCAGCAGCCATGGGAGCAATCAGCCCCAGCATTTT. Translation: CASSHGSNQPQHF.

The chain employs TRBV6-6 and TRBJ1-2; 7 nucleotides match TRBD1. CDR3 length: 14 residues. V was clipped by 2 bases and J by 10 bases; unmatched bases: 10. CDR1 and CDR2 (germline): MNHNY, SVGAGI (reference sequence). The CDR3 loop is CASSYAGTEGVYTF. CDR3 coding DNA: TGTGCCAGCAGTTACGCTGGGACAGAGGGGGTCTACACCTTC.

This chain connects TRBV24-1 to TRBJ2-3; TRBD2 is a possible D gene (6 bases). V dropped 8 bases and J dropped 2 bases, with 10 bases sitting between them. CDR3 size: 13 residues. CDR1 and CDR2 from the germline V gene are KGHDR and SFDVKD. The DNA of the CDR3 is TGTGCCACCAAGGCGGGAACCACAGATACGCAGTATTTT. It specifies CATKAGTTDTQYF.

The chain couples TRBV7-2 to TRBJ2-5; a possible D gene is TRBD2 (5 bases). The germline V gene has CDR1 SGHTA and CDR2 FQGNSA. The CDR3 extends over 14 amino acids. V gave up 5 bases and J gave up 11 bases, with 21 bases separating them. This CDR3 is CASSARTERSEQYF. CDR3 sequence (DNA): TGTGCCAGCAGCGCGCGGACGGAGCGGTCGGAGCAGTACTTC. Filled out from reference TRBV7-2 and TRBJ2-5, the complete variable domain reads GAGVSQSPSNKVTEKGKDVELRCDPISGHTALYWYRQSLGQGLEFLIYFQGNSAPDKSGLPSDRFSAERTGGSVSTLTIQRTQQEDSAVYLCASSARTERSEQYFGPGTRLLVL.

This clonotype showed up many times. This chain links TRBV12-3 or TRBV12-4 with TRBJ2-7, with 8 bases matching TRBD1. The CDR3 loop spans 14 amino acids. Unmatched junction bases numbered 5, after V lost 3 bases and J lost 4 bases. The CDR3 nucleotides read TGTGCCAGCAGTTTCGGACAGGGACTTTACGAGCAGTACTTC. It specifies CASSFGQGLYEQYF.

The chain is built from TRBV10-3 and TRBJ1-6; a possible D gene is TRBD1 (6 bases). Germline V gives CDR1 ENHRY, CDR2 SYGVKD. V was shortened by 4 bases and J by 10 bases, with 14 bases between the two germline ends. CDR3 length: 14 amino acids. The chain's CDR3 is CAISAGGADSPLHF. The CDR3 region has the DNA TGTGCCATCAGTGCGGGGGGCGCGGACTCACCCCTCCACTTT.

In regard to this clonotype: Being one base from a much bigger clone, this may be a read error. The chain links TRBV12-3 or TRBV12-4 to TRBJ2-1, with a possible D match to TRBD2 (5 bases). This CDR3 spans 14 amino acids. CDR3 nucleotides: TGTGCCAGCAGTTGGGCCCTAGCCTACATTGAGCAGTTCTTC. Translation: CASSWALAYIEQFF.

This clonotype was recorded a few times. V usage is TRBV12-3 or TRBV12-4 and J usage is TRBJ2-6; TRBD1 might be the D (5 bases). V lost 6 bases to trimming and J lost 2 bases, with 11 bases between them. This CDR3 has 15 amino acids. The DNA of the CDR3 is TGTGCCAGCAGCACCGACAGAGCTGGGGCCAACGTCCTGACTTTC. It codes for CASSTDRAGANVLTF.

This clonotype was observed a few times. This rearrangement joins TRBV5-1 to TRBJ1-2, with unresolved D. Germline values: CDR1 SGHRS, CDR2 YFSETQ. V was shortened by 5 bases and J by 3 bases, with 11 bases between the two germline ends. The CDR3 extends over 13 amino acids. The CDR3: CASRRAVDYGYTF. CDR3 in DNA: TGCGCCAGCAGACGCGCGGTGGACTATGGCTACACCTTC. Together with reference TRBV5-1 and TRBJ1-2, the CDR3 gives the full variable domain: KAGVTQTPRYLIKTRGQQVTLSCSPISGHRSVSWYQQTPGQGLQFLFEYFSETQRNKGNFPGRFSGRQFSNSRSEMNVSTLELGDSALYLCASRRAVDYGYTFGSGTRLTVV.

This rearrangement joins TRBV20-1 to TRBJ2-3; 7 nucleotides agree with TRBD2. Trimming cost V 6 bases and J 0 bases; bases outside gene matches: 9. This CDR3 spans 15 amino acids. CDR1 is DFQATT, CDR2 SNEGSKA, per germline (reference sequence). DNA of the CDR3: TGCAGTGCCCCGAGGGTTAGCGGGAGCACAGATACGCAGTATTTT. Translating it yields CSAPRVSGSTDTQYF.

CDR3 amino acids: CASSKGQKNYEQYF. DNA of the CDR3: TGTGCCAGCAGTAAAGGACAGAAAAACTACGAGCAGTACTTC. The rearrangement uses TRBV27 and TRBJ2-7; tentatively, D is TRBD1 (6 bases). V lost 5 bases to trimming and J lost 3 bases, with 14 bases between them. Germline CDR1 MNHEY, CDR2 SMNVEV (reference sequence). CDR3 length: 14 residues.

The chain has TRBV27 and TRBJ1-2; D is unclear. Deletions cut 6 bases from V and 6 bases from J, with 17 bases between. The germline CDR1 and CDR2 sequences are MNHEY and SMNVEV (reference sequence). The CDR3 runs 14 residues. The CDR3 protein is CASSLEGAMHGYTF. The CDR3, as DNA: TGTGCCAGCAGCTTGGAGGGTGCGATGCATGGCTACACCTTC.

Written as DNA, the CDR3 is TGCAGCGTTGAAGACCGAGCGGGAGTGAATGAGCAGTTCTTC. It yields the protein CSVEDRAGVNEQFF. This chain joins TRBV29-1 and TRBJ2-1; 8 bases fit TRBD2. Germline CDR1 and CDR2: SQVTM and ANQGSEA. The CDR3 is made up of 14 amino acids. The V and J ends lost 0 bases and 7 bases, in that order; junction bases with no gene match: 5.

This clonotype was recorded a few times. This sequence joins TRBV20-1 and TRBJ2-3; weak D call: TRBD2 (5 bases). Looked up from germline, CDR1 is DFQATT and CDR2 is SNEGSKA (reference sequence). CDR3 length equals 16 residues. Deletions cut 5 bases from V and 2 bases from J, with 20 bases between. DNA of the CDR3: TGCAGTGCTCGGAGGTCCTCGACACCTACCACAGATACGCAGTATTTT. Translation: CSARRSSTPTTDTQYF.

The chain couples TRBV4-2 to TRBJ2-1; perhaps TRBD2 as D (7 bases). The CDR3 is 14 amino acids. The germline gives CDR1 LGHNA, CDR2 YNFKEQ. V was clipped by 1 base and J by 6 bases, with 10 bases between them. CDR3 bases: TGTGCCAGCAGCCAAGGGGGGGGCCGCAATGAGCAGTTCTTC. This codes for CASSQGGGRNEQFF.

The CDR3 protein is CASSLDRETSEQYF. CDR3 in DNA: TGTGCCAGCAGCTTAGACCGGGAGACGAGCGAGCAGTACTTC. The chain uses TRBV7-7 and TRBJ2-7; the D gene is possibly TRBD2 (6 bases). Trimming took 1 base from V and 6 from J, leaving 13 bases between them. This CDR3 contains 14 residues. The germline CDR1 and CDR2 sequences are SSHAT and FNYEAQ (reference sequence).

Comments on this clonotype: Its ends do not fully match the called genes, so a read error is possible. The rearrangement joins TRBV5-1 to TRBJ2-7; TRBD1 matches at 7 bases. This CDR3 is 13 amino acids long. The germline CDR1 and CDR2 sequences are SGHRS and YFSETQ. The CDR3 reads CASSWGQTYGQYF. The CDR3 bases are TGCGCCAGCAGCTGGGGACAGACCTACGGGCAGTACTTC.

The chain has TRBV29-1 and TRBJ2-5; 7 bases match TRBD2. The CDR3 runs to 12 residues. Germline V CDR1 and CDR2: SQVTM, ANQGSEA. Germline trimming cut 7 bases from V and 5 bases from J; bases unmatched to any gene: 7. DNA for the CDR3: TGCAGCGCTGCTAGCGGCCGGGAGACCCAGTACTTC. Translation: CSAASGRETQYF. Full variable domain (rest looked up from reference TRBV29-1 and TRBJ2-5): SAVISQKPSRDICQRGTSLTIQCQVDSQVTMMFWYRQQPGQSLTLIATANQGSEATYESGFVIDKFPISRPNLTFSTLTVSNMSPEDSSIYLCSAASGRETQYFGPGTRLLVL.

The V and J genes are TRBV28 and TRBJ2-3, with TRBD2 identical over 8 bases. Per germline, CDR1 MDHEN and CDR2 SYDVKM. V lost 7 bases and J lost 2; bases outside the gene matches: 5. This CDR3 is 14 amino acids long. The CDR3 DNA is TGTGCCAGCAATAGCGGGACACACACAGATACGCAGTATTTT. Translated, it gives CASNSGTHTDTQYF.

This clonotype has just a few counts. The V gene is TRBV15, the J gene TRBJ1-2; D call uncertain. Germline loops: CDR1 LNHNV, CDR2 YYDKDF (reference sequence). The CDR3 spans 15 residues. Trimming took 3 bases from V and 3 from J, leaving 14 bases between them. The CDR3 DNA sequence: TGTGCCACCAGCAGCCTATTTAATTGGGACTATGGCTACACCTTC. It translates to CATSSLFNWDYGYTF.

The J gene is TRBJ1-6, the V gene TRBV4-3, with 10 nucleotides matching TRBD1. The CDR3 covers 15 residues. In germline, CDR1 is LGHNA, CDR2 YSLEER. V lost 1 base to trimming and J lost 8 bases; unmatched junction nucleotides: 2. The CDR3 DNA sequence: TGCGCCAGCAGCCAAGCGGGACAGGGGTATTCACCCCTCCACTTT. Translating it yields CASSQAGQGYSPLHF.

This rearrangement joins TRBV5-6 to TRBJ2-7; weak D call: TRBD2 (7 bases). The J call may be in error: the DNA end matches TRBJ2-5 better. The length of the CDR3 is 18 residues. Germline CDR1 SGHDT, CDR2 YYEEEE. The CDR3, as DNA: TGTGCCAGCAGCTTGGTGGCGGGGGCAGGGGAAGAGGGAGAGACCCAGTACTTC. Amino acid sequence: CASSLVAGAGEEGETQYF.

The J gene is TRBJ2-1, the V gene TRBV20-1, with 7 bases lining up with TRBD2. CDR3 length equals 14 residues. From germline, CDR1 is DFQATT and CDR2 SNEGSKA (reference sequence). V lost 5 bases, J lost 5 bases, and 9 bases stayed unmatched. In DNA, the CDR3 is TGCAGTGCTCTTGGACTAGTAAGGGACAATGAGCAGTTCTTC. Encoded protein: CSALGLVRDNEQFF.

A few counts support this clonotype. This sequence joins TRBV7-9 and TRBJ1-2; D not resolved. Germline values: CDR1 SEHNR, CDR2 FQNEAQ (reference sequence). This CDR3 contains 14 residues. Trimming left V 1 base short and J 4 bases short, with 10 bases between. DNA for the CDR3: TGTGCCAGCAGCTTAGTTTCCGCGAGCTATGGCTACACCTTC. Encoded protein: CASSLVSASYGYTF.

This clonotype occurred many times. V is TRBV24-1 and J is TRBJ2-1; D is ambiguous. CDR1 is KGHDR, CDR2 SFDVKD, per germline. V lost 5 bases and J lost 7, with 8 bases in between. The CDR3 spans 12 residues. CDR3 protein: CATSVRMNEQFF. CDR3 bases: TGTGCCACCAGTGTTCGAATGAATGAGCAGTTCTTC.

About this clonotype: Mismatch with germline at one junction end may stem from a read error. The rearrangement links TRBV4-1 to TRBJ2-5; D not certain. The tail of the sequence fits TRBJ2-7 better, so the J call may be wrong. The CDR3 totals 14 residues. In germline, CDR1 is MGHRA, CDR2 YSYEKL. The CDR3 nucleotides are TGCGCCGGCAGCCAAGATCGAAGGAACTACGAGCAGTACTTC. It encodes CAGSQDRRNYEQYF.

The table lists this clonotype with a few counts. The CDR3 nucleotides are TGTGCCAGCAGTCCGGGACTAGTGACCTACAATGAGCAGTTCTTC. Translation: CASSPGLVTYNEQFF. The rearrangement joins TRBV12-3 or TRBV12-4 to TRBJ2-1, with TRBD2 matching over 8 bases. Unmatched junction bases numbered 5, after V lost 5 bases and J lost 2 bases. There are 15 residues in the CDR3.

CDR3 bases: TGTGCCAGCAGTGAAGCTGGAGGGTTCGTGCAGTACTTC. This sequence encodes CASSEAGGFVQYF. The genes are TRBV6-1 and TRBJ2-7, with TRBD2 as a possible D gene (6 bases). Trimming left V 0 bases short and J 9 bases short, with 12 bases between. CDR1 MNHNS and CDR2 SASEGT come from the germline V gene. CDR3 length: 13 amino acids.